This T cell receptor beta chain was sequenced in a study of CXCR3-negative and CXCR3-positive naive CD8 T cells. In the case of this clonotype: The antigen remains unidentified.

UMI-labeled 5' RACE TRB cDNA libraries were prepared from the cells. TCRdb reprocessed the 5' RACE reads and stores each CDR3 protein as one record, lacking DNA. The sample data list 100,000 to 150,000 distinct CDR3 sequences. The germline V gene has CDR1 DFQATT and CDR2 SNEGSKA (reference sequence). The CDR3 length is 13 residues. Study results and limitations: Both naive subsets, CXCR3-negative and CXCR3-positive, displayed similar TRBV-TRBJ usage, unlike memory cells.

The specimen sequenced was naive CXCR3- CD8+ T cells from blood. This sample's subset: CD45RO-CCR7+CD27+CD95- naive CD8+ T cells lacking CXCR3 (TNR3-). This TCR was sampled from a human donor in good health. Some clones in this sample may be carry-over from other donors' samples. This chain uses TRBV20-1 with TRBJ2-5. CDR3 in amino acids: CSARERLQETQYF.